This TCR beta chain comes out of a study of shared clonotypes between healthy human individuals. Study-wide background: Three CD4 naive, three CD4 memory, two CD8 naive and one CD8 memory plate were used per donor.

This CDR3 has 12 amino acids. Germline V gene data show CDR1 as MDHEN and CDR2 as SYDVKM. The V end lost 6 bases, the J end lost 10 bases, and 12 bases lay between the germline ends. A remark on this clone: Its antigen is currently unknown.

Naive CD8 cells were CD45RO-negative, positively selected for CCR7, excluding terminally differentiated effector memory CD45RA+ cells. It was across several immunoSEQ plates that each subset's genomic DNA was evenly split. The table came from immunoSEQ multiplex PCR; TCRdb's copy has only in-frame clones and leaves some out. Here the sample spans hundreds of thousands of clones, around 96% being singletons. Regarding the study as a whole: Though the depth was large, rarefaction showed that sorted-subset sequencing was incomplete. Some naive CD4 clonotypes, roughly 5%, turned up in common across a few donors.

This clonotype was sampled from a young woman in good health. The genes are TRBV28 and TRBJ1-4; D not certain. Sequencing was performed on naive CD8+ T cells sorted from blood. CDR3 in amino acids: CASSSPKGKLFF. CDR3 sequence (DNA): TGTGCCAGCAGCTCTCCGAAGGGAAAACTGTTTTTT.